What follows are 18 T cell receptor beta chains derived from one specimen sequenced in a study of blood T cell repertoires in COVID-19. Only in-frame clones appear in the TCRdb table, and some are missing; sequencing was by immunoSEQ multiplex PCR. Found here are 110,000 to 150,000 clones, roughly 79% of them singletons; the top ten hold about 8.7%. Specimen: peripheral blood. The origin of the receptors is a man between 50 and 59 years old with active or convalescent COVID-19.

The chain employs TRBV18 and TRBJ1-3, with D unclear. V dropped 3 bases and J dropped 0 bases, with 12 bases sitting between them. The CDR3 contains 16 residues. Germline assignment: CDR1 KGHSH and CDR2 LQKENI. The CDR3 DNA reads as TGTGCCAGCTCACCGGCACTAAGAAGCTCTGGAAACACCATATATTTT. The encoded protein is CASSPALRSSGNTIYF.

CDR3 in amino acids: CASSFRDRVAYGYTF. For the CDR3, the DNA is TGTGCCAGCAGTTTTCGAGACAGGGTGGCCTATGGCTACACCTTC. This rearrangement joins TRBV28 to TRBJ1-2, with 7 bases fitting TRBD1. The V and J ends lost 3 bases and 4 bases, in that order; junction bases with no gene match: 8. Germline CDR1 and CDR2: MDHEN and SYDVKM. This CDR3 contains 15 residues.

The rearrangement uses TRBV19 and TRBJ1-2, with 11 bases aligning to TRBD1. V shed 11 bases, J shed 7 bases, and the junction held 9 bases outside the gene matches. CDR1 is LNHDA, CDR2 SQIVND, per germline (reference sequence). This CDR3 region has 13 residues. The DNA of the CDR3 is TGTGCCGTTCCTTCCGGGACAGGGGGTGGCTACACCTTC. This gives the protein CAVPSGTGGGYTF.

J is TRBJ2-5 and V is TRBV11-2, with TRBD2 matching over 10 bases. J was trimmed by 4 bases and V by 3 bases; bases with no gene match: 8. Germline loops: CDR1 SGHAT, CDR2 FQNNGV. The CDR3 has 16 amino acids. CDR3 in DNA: TGTGCCAGCAGCTTTAGGCTAGCGGGAGAAGGAGAGACCCAGTACTTC. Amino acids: CASSFRLAGEGETQYF.

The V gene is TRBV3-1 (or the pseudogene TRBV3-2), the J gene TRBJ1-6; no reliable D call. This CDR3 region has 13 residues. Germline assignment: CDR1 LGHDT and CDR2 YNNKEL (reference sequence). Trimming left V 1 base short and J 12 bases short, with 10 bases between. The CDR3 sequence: CASSQGHSLPLHF. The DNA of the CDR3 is TGTGCCAGCAGCCAAGGCCACTCCCTACCCCTCCACTTT.

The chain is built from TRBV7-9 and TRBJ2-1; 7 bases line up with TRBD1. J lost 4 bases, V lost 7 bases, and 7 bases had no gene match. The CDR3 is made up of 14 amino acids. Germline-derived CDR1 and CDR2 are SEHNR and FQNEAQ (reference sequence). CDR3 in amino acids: CASKDRRLYNEQFF. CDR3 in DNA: TGTGCCAGCAAGGACAGGAGGTTGTACAATGAGCAGTTCTTC. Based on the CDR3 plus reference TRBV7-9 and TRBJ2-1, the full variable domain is DTGVSQNPRHKITKRGQNVTFRCDPISEHNRLYWYRQTLGQGPEFLTYFQNEAQLEKSRLLSDRFSAERPKGSFSTLEIQRTEQGDSAMYLCASKDRRLYNEQFFGPGTRLTVL.

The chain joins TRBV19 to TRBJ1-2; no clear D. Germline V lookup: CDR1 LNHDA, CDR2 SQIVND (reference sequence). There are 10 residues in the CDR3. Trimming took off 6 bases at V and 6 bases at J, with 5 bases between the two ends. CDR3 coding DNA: TGTGCCAGTAGGGAGAATGGCTACACCTTC. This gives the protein CASRENGYTF.

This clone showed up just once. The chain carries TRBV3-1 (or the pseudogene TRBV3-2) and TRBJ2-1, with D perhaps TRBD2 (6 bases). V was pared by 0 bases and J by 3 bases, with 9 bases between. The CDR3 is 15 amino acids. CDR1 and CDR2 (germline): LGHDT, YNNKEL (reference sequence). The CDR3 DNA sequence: TGTGCCAGCAGCCAAGAAACTAGCATCTACAATGAGCAGTTCTTC. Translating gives CASSQETSIYNEQFF.

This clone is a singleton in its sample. CDR3 DNA: TGTGCCAGCATTTCTAACACTGAAGCTTTCTTT. As protein: CASISNTEAFF. The chain has TRBV28 and TRBJ1-1; unclear D gene. The CDR3 loop spans 11 amino acids. Germline CDR1 and CDR2: MDHEN and SYDVKM. Trimming took off 7 bases at V and 2 bases at J, with 5 bases between the two ends.

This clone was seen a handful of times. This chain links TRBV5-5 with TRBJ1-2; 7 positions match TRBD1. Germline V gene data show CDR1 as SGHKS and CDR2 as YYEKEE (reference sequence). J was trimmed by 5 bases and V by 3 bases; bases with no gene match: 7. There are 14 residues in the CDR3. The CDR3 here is CASSSDRLGYGYTF. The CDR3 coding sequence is TGTGCCAGCAGCTCGGACAGGTTAGGATATGGCTACACCTTC.

The chain's CDR3 is CASSLQDGPYNEQFF. For the CDR3, the DNA is TGCGCCAGCAGCTTACAGGATGGCCCTTACAATGAGCAGTTCTTC. The chain carries TRBV5-1 and TRBJ2-1, with D possibly TRBD1 on 5 matching bases. Germline CDR1 reads SGHRS; CDR2 reads YFSETQ. V shed 2 bases and J shed 4 bases, with 13 bases lying between them. This CDR3 is built from 15 residues.

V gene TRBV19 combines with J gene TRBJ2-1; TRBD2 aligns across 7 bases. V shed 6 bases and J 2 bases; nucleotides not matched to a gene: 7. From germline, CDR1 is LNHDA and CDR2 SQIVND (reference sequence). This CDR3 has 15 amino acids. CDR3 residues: CASSLTSDTYNEQFF. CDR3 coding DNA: TGTGCCAGTAGCCTTACTAGCGACACCTACAATGAGCAGTTCTTC. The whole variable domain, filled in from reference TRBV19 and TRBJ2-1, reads DGGITQSPKYLFRKEGQNVTLSCEQNLNHDAMYWYRQDPGQGLRLIYYSQIVNDFQKGDIAEGYSVSREKKESFPLTVTSAQKNPTAFYLCASSLTSDTYNEQFFGPGTRLTVL.

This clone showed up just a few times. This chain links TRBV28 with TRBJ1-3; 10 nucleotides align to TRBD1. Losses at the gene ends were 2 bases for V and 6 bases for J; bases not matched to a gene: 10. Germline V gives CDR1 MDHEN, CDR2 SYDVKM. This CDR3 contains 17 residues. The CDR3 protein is CASSLPPPGQGSNTIYF. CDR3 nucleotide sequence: TGTGCCAGCAGTTTACCCCCTCCGGGACAGGGGTCAAACACCATATATTTT.

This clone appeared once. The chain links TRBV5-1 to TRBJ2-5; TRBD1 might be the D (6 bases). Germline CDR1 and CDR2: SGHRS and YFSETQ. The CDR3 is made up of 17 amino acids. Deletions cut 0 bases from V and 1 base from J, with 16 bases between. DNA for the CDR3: TGCGCCAGCAGCTTGGGATTCCGACAGGCCCTCCAAGAGACCCAGTACTTC. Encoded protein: CASSLGFRQALQETQYF.

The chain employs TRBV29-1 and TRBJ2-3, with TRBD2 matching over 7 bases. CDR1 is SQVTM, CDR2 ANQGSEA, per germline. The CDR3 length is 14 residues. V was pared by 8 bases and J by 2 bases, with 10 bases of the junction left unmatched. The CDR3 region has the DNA TGCAGCATCGTCGAGGGACTATCCACAGATACGCAGTATTTT. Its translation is CSIVEGLSTDTQYF.

The CDR3 here is CASGRAYNEQFF. CDR3 DNA: TGTGCCAGCGGGAGGGCCTACAATGAGCAGTTCTTC. The rearrangement links TRBV6-5 to TRBJ2-1, with TRBD2 matching over 7 bases. The germline V gene encodes CDR1 MNHEY and CDR2 SVGAGI. Germline trimming cut 8 bases from V and 2 bases from J; bases unmatched to any gene: 0. The CDR3 totals 12 residues.

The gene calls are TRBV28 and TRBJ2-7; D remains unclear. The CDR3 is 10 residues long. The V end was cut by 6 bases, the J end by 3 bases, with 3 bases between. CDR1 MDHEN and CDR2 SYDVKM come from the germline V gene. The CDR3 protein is CASSHYEQYF. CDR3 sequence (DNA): TGTGCCAGCAGCCACTACGAGCAGTACTTC.

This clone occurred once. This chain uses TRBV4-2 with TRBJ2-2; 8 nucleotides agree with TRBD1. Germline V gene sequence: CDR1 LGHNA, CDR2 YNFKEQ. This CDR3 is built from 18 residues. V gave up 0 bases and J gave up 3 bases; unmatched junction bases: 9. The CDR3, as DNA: TGTGCCAGCAGCCAAGACCCTATCAGGGGGCTCGACACCGGGGAGCTGTTTTTT. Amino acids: CASSQDPIRGLDTGELFF.